Shown below are 10 T cell receptor beta chains from a single sample sequenced in a study of cytotoxic CD8 clonotypes in ibrutinib-treated CLL. Method: immunoSEQ multiplex PCR; TCRdb's copy keeps in-frame clones and lacks some. Of 40,000 or so clones in the sample, under 80% are singletons; the top ten hold about 22%. The sequencing here drew on PBMCs, taken after 24 months of ibrutinib treatment. The receptors here all came from a human donor with chronic lymphocytic leukemia.

The chain carries TRBV5-1 and TRBJ1-2; D gene unclear. Germline V gives CDR1 SGHRS, CDR2 YFSETQ. This CDR3 comprises 14 residues. V lost 0 bases to trimming and J lost 0 bases, with 6 bases between them. DNA for the CDR3: TGCGCCAGCAGCTTGGTCCCAGCTAACTATGGCTACACCTTC. It is translated as CASSLVPANYGYTF. The full variable domain, in which reference TRBV5-1 and TRBJ1-2 provide the parts outside the CDR3, is KAGVTQTPRYLIKTRGQQVTLSCSPISGHRSVSWYQQTPGQGLQFLFEYFSETQRNKGNFPGRFSGRQFSNSRSEMNVSTLELGDSALYLCASSLVPANYGYTFGSGTRLTVV.

V is TRBV4-1 and J is TRBJ2-7, with 12 bases that match TRBD2. Trimming cost V 2 bases and J 3 bases; bases outside gene matches: 8. The CDR3 extends over 17 amino acids. Germline V gene sequence: CDR1 MGHRA, CDR2 YSYEKL. The DNA of the CDR3 is TGCGCCAGCAGCCAATCCCAAAGACTAGCGGGGGACTACGAGCAGTACTTC. As protein: CASSQSQRLAGDYEQYF.

The V call is TRBV5-6, the J call TRBJ2-7, with 8 bases lining up with TRBD2. Germline lookup yields CDR1 SGHDT and CDR2 YYEEEE. J was trimmed by 1 base and V by 3 bases; bases with no gene match: 3. This CDR3 comprises 14 residues. The CDR3 here is CASSSAGASYEQYF. The CDR3, as DNA: TGTGCCAGCAGCTCAGCGGGGGCATCCTACGAGCAGTACTTC.

The chain couples TRBV21-1 to TRBJ2-1; the DNA was not used to check the table's D call, TRBD1. TRBV21-1 is tagged as a pseudogene. The CDR3 consists of 19 residues. The CDR3 DNA sequence: TGTGCCAGCAGCAAATTCGACTACGGACAGGGGTTCAACTACAATGAGCAGTTCTTC. Protein product: CASSKFDYGQGFNYNEQFF.

V is TRBV29-1 and J is TRBJ2-7, with a possible D match to TRBD2 (5 bases). Trimming stripped 4 bases from V and 5 bases from J, with 15 bases between. The CDR3 extends over 13 amino acids. Germline assignment: CDR1 SQVTM and CDR2 ANQGSEA. CDR3 loop: CSVAIMERDEQYF. The CDR3, as DNA: TGCAGCGTTGCGATAATGGAGAGGGACGAGCAGTACTTC.

The J gene is TRBJ2-7, the V gene TRBV6-6; the D gene could be TRBD1 or TRBD2 (5 bases each). Between the trimmed V and J ends, which lost 5 bases and 3 bases, there was a span of 14 bases. Germline CDR1 is MNHNY and CDR2 is SVGAGI (reference sequence). CDR3 length: 14 amino acids. The DNA for the CDR3 is TGTGCCAGCAGTCCCGGGACGGTGATCTACGAGCAGTACTTC. It specifies CASSPGTVIYEQYF.

The chain carries TRBV7-3 and TRBJ2-2, with unresolved D. This CDR3 region has 14 residues. With 7 bases removed from V and 4 bases from J, the gap between germline ends came to 13 bases. Germline assignment: CDR1 SGHTA and CDR2 FQGTGA. The DNA of the CDR3 is TGTGCCAGCAAGCACGCGACGTCCACCGGGGAGCTGTTTTTT. This translates into CASKHATSTGELFF.

The chain uses TRBV5-1 and TRBJ2-5, with D tentatively TRBD1 or TRBD2 (5 bases each). V was clipped by 1 base and J by 5 bases, with 9 bases between them. The CDR3 extends over 13 amino acids. Germline V gene lookup returns CDR1 SGHRS and CDR2 YFSETQ. CDR3 coding DNA: TGCGCCAGCAGCTTGTCAGGGACGGAGACCCAGTACTTC. Protein: CASSLSGTETQYF.

This clone was counted a single time. The chain combines TRBV28 with TRBJ1-5, with D unresolved. Trimming took 6 bases from V and 0 from J, leaving 9 bases between them. Germline V lookup: CDR1 MDHEN, CDR2 SYDVKM. CDR3 length: 14 residues. The DNA of the CDR3 is TGTGCCAGCAGCCGCCCATATAGCAATCAGCCCCAGCATTTT. Protein sequence: CASSRPYSNQPQHF.

This clone occurred a few times. The chain joins TRBV5-1 to TRBJ2-3; D is possibly TRBD1 or TRBD2 (6 bases each). There are 16 residues in the CDR3. Germline CDR1 is SGHRS and CDR2 is YFSETQ. Deletions cut 6 bases from V and 0 bases from J, with 17 bases between. For the CDR3, the DNA is TGCGCCAGCACCACAGGAGGGACAATCAGCACAGATACGCAGTATTTT. This translates into CASTTGGTISTDTQYF. Looking up the rest from reference TRBV5-1 and TRBJ2-3 gives the full variable domain: KAGVTQTPRYLIKTRGQQVTLSCSPISGHRSVSWYQQTPGQGLQFLFEYFSETQRNKGNFPGRFSGRQFSNSRSEMNVSTLELGDSALYLCASTTGGTISTDTQYFGPGTRLTVL.